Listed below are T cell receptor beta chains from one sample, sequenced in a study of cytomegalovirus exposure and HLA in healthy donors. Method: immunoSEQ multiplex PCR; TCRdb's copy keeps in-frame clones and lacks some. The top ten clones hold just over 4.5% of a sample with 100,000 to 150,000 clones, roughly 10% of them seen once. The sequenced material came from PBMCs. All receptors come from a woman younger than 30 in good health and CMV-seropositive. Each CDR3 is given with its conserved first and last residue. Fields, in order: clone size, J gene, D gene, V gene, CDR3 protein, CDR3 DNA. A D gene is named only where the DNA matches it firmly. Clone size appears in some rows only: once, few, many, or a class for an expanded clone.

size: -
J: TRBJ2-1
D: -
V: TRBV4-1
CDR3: CASTPSVGAYNEQFF
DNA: TGCGCCAGCACCCCGAGTGTCGGAGCCTACAATGAGCAGTTCTTC

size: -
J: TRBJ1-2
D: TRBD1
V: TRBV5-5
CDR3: CASSPGQGNNGYTF
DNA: TGTGCCAGCAGCCCCGGACAGGGAAACAATGGCTACACCTTC

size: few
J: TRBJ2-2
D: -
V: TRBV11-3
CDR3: CASSFGTPTGELFF
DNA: TGTGCCAGCAGCTTTGGGACACCCACCGGGGAGCTGTTTTTT

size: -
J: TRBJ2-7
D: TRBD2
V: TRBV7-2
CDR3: CASTSSGGGTYEQYF
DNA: TGTGCCAGCACCTCTTCGGGGGGAGGTACTTACGAGCAGTACTTC

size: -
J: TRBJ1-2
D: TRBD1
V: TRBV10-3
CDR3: CATGSGTGFNGYTF
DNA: TGTGCCACCGGTTCCGGGACAGGGTTTAATGGCTACACCTTC

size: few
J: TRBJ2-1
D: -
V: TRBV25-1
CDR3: CASKGYNEQFF
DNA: TGTGCCAGTAAGGGGTACAATGAGCAGTTCTTC

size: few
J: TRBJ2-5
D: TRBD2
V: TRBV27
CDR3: CASSSQPGLQETQYF
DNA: TGTGCCAGCAGTTCCCAACCGGGACTACAAGAGACCCAGTACTTC

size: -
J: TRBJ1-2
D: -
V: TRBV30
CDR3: CACSKEARDYGYTF
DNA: TGTGCCTGTTCCAAAGAGGCGCGGGACTATGGCTACACCTTC

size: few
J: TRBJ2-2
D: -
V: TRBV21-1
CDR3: CASSKGGLTGIRDRGGELFF
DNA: TGTGCCAGCAGCAAAGGAGGGCTGACCGGAATAAGGGACAGGGGTGGAGAGCTGTTTTTT

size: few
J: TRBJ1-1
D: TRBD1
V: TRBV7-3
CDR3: CASSPTGGNTEAFF
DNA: TGTGCCAGCAGCCCGACAGGGGGGAACACTGAAGCTTTCTTT

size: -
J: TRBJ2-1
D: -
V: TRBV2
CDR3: CASKYYDEQFF
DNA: TGTGCCAGCAAATACTACGATGAGCAGTTCTTC

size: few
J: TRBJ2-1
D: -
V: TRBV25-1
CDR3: CASKSPSGREMGNEQFF
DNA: TGTGCCAGCAAGAGCCCAAGCGGCCGGGAAATGGGTAATGAGCAGTTCTTC

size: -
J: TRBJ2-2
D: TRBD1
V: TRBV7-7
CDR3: CASSFGQDTGELFF
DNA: TGTGCTAGCAGCTTTGGACAGGACACCGGGGAGCTGTTTTTT

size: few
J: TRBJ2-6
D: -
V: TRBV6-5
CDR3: CASSYFHSGANVLTF
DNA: TGTGCCAGCAGTTACTTCCACTCTGGGGCCAACGTCCTGACTTTC

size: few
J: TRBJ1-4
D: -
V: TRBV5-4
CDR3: CASSPGVPGEKLFF
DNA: TGTGCCAGCAGCCCTGGCGTGCCGGGAGAAAAACTGTTTTTT

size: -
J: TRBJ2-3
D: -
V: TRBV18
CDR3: CASSPGRGDTQYF
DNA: TGTGCCAGCTCCCCCGGTCGGGGAGATACGCAGTATTTT

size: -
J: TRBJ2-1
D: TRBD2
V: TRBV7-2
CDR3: CASSNYRSGRGNEQFF
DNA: TGTGCCAGCAGCAATTATCGGAGCGGGAGAGGGAATGAGCAGTTCTTC

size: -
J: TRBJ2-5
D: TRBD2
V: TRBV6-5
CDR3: CASSYSISGLDGTQYF
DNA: TGTGCCAGCAGTTACTCGATATCGGGACTAGACGGGACCCAGTACTTC

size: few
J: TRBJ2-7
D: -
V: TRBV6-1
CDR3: CASSELQDRNYEQYF
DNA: TGTGCCAGCAGTGAATTGCAGGACAGAAACTACGAGCAGTACTTC

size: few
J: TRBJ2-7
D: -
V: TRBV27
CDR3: CARTGAYEQYF
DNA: TGTGCCAGGACGGGAGCGTACGAGCAGTACTTC

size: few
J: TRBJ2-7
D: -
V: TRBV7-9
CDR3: CASSPGGTYEQYF
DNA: TGTGCCAGCAGCCCCGGCGGTACTTACGAGCAGTACTTC

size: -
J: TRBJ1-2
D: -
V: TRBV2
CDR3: CARDWTYGYTF
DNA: TGTGCCAGGGACTGGACGTATGGCTACACCTTC

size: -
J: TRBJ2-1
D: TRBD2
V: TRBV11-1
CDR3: CASSLDAGVGSYNEQFF
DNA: TGTGCCAGCAGCTTAGATGCGGGAGTTGGGTCCTACAATGAGCAGTTCTTC

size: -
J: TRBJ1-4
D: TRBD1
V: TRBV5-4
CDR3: CASSRGDSLEKLFF
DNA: TGTGCCAGCAGCAGGGGGGACAGTCTCGAAAAACTGTTTTTT

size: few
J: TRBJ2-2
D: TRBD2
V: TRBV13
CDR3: CASSSRLAGRTGELFF
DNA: TGTGCCAGCAGCTCCCGACTAGCGGGACGCACCGGGGAGCTGTTTTTT

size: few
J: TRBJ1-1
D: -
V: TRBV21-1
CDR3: CASTEGRLSGAFF
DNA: TGTGCCAGCACCGAGGGCCGGCTTTCTGGGGCTTTCTTT

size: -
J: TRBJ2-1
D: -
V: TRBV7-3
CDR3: CASSLLVSSYNEQFF
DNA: TGTGCCAGCAGCTTATTAGTTTCTAGTTACAATGAGCAGTTCTTC

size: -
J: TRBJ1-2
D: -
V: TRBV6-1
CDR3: CASTQDRGRTKGYTF
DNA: TGTGCCAGCACCCAAGATCGGGGGAGGACTAAGGGCTACACCTTC

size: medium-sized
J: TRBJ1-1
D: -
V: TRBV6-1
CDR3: CASSEEGVPNTEAFF
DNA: TGTGCCAGCAGTGAAGAAGGAGTCCCGAACACTGAAGCTTTCTTT

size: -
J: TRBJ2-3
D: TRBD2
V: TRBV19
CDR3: CASSILRERDTQYF
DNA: TGTGCCAGTAGTATATTGCGGGAGAGGGATACGCAGTATTTT

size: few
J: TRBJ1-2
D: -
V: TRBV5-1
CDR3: CASSAGTPLNGYTF
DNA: TGCGCCAGCAGCGCCGGGACTCCCCTCAATGGCTACACCTTC

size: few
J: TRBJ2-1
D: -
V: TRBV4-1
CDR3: CASSQDRGYEQFF
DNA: TGCGCCAGCAGCCAAGATCGGGGGTATGAGCAGTTCTTC

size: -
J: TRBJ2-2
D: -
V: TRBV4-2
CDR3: CASSQEYYTGELFF
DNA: TGTGCCAGCAGCCAAGAATATTACACCGGGGAGCTGTTTTTT

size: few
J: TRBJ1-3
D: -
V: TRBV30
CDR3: CAWSVSGTMRGNTIYF
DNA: TGTGCCTGGAGTGTATCTGGGACAATGCGTGGAAACACCATATATTTT

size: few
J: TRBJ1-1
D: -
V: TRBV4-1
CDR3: CASSQSRDLNTEAFF
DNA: TGCGCCAGCAGCCAATCAAGGGACTTGAACACTGAAGCTTTCTTT

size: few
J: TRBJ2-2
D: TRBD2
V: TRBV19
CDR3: CASSIDRLAGGFGELFF
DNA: TGTGCCAGTAGTATAGACCGACTAGCGGGAGGGTTCGGGGAGCTGTTTTTT

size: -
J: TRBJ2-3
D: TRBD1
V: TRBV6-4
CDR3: CASSGTGATDTQYF
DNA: TGTGCCAGCAGTGGGACAGGGGCCACAGATACGCAGTATTTT

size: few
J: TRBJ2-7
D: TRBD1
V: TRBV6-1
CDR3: CASSEWGQASYEQYF
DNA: TGTGCCAGCAGTGAATGGGGACAGGCATCCTACGAGCAGTACTTC

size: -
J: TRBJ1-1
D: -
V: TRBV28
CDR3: CASSYWGSEAFF
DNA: TGTGCCAGCAGTTACTGGGGCAGTGAAGCTTTCTTT

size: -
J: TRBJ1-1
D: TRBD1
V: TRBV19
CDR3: CATRTGLKTEAFF
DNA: TGTGCCACAAGGACAGGGTTGAAGACTGAAGCTTTCTTT

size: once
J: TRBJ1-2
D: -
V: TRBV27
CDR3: CASSRLPGTNYGYTF
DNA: TGTGCCAGCAGTCGCCTCCCCGGGACAAACTATGGCTACACCTTC

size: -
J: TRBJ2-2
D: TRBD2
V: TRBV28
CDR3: CASSLAGAPNTGELFF
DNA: TGTGCCAGCAGTCTAGCGGGGGCCCCGAACACCGGGGAGCTGTTTTTT

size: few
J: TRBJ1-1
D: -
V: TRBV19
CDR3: CASSAWTVNTEAFF
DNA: TGTGCCAGTAGTGCCTGGACAGTGAACACTGAAGCTTTCTTT

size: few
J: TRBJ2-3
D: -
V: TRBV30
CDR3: CAWSVRRGGGPDTQYF
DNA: TGTGCCTGGAGTGTACGACGGGGCGGGGGCCCAGATACGCAGTATTTT

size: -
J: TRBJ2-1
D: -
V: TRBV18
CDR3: CASSPPIGSEQFF
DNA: TGTGCCAGCTCACCACCGATCGGGAGTGAGCAGTTCTTC

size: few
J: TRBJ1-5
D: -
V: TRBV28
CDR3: CASSVSKGGYYQPQHF
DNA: TGTGCCAGCAGTGTATCGAAAGGGGGTTACTATCAGCCCCAGCATTTT

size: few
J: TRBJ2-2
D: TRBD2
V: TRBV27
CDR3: CASTRLGLAGNTGELFF
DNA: TGTGCCAGCACCAGATTGGGACTAGCGGGCAACACCGGGGAGCTGTTTTTT

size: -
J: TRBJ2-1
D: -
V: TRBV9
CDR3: CASSETSMGEQFF
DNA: TGTGCCAGCAGCGAAACTAGCATGGGTGAGCAGTTCTTC

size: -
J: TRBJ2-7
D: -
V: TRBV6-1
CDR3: CASILNYEQYF
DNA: TGTGCCAGCATCCTAAACTACGAGCAGTACTTC

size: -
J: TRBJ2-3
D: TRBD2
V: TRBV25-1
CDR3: CASSPSGKVDTQYF
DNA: TGTGCCAGCAGTCCTAGCGGGAAGGTAGATACGCAGTATTTT

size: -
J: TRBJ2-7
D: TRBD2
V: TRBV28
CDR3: CASTLRLLAHEQYF
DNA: TGTGCCAGCACCCTTAGGCTACTAGCGCACGAGCAGTACTTC

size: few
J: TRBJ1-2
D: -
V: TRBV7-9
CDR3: CASSSEGIGGYTF
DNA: TGTGCCAGCAGCTCCGAGGGCATCGGAGGCTACACCTTC

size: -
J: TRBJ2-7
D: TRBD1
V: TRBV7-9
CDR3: CASSFYRTGGNEQYF
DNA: TGTGCCAGCAGCTTCTATAGGACAGGGGGAAACGAGCAGTACTTC

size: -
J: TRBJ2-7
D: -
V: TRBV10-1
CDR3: CASSGGRGGEQYF
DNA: TGCGCCAGCAGTGGCGGGAGAGGGGGCGAGCAGTACTTC

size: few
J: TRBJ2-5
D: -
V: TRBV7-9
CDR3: CASSLGSAGETQYF
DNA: TGTGCCAGCAGCTTAGGGTCAGCCGGGGAGACCCAGTACTTC

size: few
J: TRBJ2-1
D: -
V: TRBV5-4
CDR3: CASTHEPKYNEQFF
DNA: TGTGCCAGCACCCACGAGCCCAAATACAATGAGCAGTTCTTC

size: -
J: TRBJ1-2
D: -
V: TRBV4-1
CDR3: CASSQEPHSNNYGYTF
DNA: TGCGCCAGCAGCCAAGAGCCCCACTCTAACAACTATGGCTACACCTTC